The entry that follows covers one TCR beta chain sequence. Its antigen has not been determined. No base qualities exist here, and no much larger clone lies one base off it. This record belongs to a study of blood T cell repertoires in COVID-19 (dated by TCRdb to 2018 to 2021). Background for the entire study: Samples from collaborators originated in the United States, Italy and Spain and spanned both the acute and convalescent phases of COVID-19. The material from the prospective study consisted of cDNA or gDNA derived from T cells, B-cell-depleted T cells, or PBMCs. Deeply sampled blood TCRbeta repertoires from subjects exposed to, actively infected with, or recovered from COVID-19 were included in the dataset. A freely available public database, intended as a resource for researchers studying the immune response to SARS-CoV-2, is where the repertoires were released. The samples were drawn from two sources: the first 160 participants of the ongoing ImmuneRACE study, and 1,254 subjects contributed by 6 global collaborators. The sample metadata nearly always contained a de-identified subject ID, COVID-19 status, age in years and sex. HLA class I and class II types, where available, came from metadata supplied by the sample provider rather than from assay-based typing.

Trimming removed 2 bases from V and 4 bases from J, leaving 8 bases between the germline ends. The CDR3 has 13 amino acids, counting the end cysteine and phenylalanine. CDR3 DNA is the only sequence kept; it has 39 bases, read in frame from the first base. As encoded in the germline V gene, CDR1 is SNHLY while CDR2 is FYNNEI. Whole blood was collected in K2EDTA tubes by collaborating institutions according to the institutions' own protocols. For TCRbeta analysis, collaborators shipped samples as frozen whole blood, isolated PBMCs, or DNA extracted from either of those sample types. Points the paper makes about the study in general: Clinical and demographic metadata were provided uncurated, with the amount varying by source and participant.

The immunoSEQ Assay, a bias-controlled multiplex PCR, was used to amplify TCRbeta CDR3 regions from genomic DNA. Concerning the study's data processing: The number of nucleated cells in each sample was estimated from the amplification of reference gene primers within the assay. To quantify the absolute abundance of each unique TCRbeta CDR3 rearrangement, sequence reads were collapsed and filtered. For each sample, productive Simpson clonality was calculated by taking the square root of Simpson's diversity index across productive rearrangements. Imported from immuneACCESS, the table was reduced by TCRdb to in-frame sequences with V and J called. These copies leave out some clones; in studies compared against another copy, an unresolved V gene accounts for under half, and the cause of the remainder is not known. Clone size and V and J calls were adopted from that table, with D and trimming inferred from the DNA. This sample gives 70,000 or so clones in total; just over 90% of them show up just once. The ten most abundant clones make up around 5% of the sample.

This clonotype originated in a young woman with acute or convalescent COVID-19. This receptor chain uses TRBV2 and TRBJ2-5, with no confident D gene call. The sequencing sample was made of peripheral blood. The DNA reads as follows: TGTGCCAGCAGTGAATTCCACGGAGAGACCCAGTACTTC. The translation is CASSEFHGETQYF.